A selection of T cell receptor beta chains follows, all from one sample in a study of long-term antiretroviral therapy in people with HIV. Produced via immunoSEQ multiplex PCR; TCRdb's table is partial and in-frame only. The data contain 40,000 to 60,000 clones, roughly 80% of them singletons. Sequenced material: unsorted PBMCs, taken 0.8 years after starting antiretroviral therapy. The receptors stem from a woman in her late teens or twenties with HIV. CDR3s include the opening cysteine and the closing phenylalanine or tryptophan. D genes are given only for firm matches. A clone size is listed for some rows: how often the clone was seen (once, few, many), or a class if it is expanded.

j_call,v_call,clone_size,d_call,cdr3_nt,cdr3_aa
TRBJ2-7,TRBV5-1,-,-,TGTGCCAGCCTTCTGAACGTCCGTTCGGGCGAGCAGTACTTC,CASLLNVRSGEQYF
TRBJ2-1,TRBV6-6,-,TRBD1,TGTGCCACCCACTCGACAGGGGGCAATGAGCAGTTCTTC,CATHSTGGNEQFF
TRBJ1-2,TRBV5-5,few,-,TGTGCCAGCAGCTTGGCGTTCGGAGGGTCTAACTATGGCTACACCTTC,CASSLAFGGSNYGYTF
TRBJ2-3,TRBV15,-,TRBD1,TGTGCCACCAGCTTACGGGACAGGGGGCCCACAGATACGCAGTATTTT,CATSLRDRGPTDTQYF
TRBJ2-7,TRBV18,-,TRBD1,TGTGCCAGCTCACCTTTAACTACAGGGGCGAGGGACGAGCAGTACTTC,CASSPLTTGARDEQYF
TRBJ2-4,TRBV28,-,-,TGTGCCAGCAGTTTGAGGACGGTGCCAAACATTCAGTACTTC,CASSLRTVPNIQYF
TRBJ2-1,TRBV14,once,-,TGTGCCAGCAGCCAAGATGGGTGGAGGGGTAATGAGCAGTTCTTC,CASSQDGWRGNEQFF
TRBJ2-6,TRBV10-3,-,-,TGTGCCATCTTCGAAGGGGCTGGGGCCAACGTCCTGACTTTC,CAIFEGAGANVLTF
TRBJ2-1,TRBV4-3,once,TRBD2,TGCGCCAGCAGCCAATACACCGGGGGGGTTGACTACAATGAGCAGTTCTTC,CASSQYTGGVDYNEQFF
TRBJ1-3,TRBV18,-,TRBD1,TGTGCCAGCTCACCCCTCGAGGCGACAGGGGAGCGAAACACCATATATTTT,CASSPLEATGERNTIYF
TRBJ2-6,TRBV7-8,-,-,TGTGCCAGCAGAAAGGGGGCCAACGTCCTGACTTTC,CASRKGANVLTF
TRBJ1-5,TRBV18,once,-,TGTGCCAGCTCACCGGATTATCTGGATCAGCCCCAGCATTTT,CASSPDYLDQPQHF
TRBJ2-1,TRBV6-5,-,-,TGTGCCAGCAGTTCCCTGGACTTGTACAATGAGCAGTTCTTC,CASSSLDLYNEQFF
TRBJ2-7,TRBV5-6,-,TRBD1,TGTGCCAGCAGCCTAAGGACCAGACAGGGGCCGGGCGAGCAGTACTTC,CASSLRTRQGPGEQYF
TRBJ1-1,TRBV6-5,-,-,TGTGCCAGCAGTCTCTCTCTGGACAGTAGGGCTTTCTTT,CASSLSLDSRAFF
TRBJ2-2,TRBV7-3,-,-,TGTGCCAGCAGCTTAACGACCACCGGGGAGCTGTTTTTT,CASSLTTTGELFF
TRBJ2-3,TRBV6-4,once,TRBD2,TGTGCCAGACCGACAGGGCGGCTAGCGGGGGTTCCTAGCACAGATACGCAGTATTTT,CARPTGRLAGVPSTDTQYF
TRBJ2-5,TRBV27,once,-,TGTGCCAGCAGTTGGGGAGGAGAGACCCAGTACTTC,CASSWGGETQYF
TRBJ2-7,TRBV7-3,-,-,TGTGCCAGCAGCTCTTCGGACAGCTTTGGGTACGAGCAGTACTTC,CASSSSDSFGYEQYF
TRBJ2-5,TRBV7-6,-,TRBD2,TGTGCCAGCAGCGCGAGATTCGGGACTAGCGGACAAGAGACCCAGTACTTC,CASSARFGTSGQETQYF
TRBJ2-2,TRBV9,-,-,TGTGCCAGCAGCCCGCGTAGAGGACCAATAAACACCGGGGAGCTGTTTTTT,CASSPRRGPINTGELFF
TRBJ2-5,TRBV5-1,-,TRBD2,TGCGCCAGCAGCTTGGTTACAGCGGGAGGGCCGGAGACCCAGTACTTC,CASSLVTAGGPETQYF
TRBJ2-6,TRBV5-4,-,-,TGTGCCAGCAGCTTGTCGGCAGGTCAGGGTCTCGGGGCCAACGTCCTGACTTTC,CASSLSAGQGLGANVLTF
TRBJ2-1,TRBV11-3,-,-,TGTGCCAGCAGCTCCCTTCCCAATGAGCAGTTCTTC,CASSSLPNEQFF
TRBJ2-3,TRBV7-2,-,TRBD2,TGTGCCAGCAGCTCCCCTAGCGGGGGAGGGCAAGATACGCAGTATTTT,CASSSPSGGGQDTQYF
TRBJ1-5,TRBV2,-,-,TGTGCCAGCAGTGAGGGCCGAGTTCAGCCCCAGCATTTT,CASSEGRVQPQHF
TRBJ2-1,TRBV5-1,once,-,TGCGCCAGCAGCTTGTCGGGACAGACTAGGACCCTCGGTGTAGATGAGCAGTTCTTC,CASSLSGQTRTLGVDEQFF
TRBJ2-1,TRBV6-5,-,TRBD2,TGTGCCAGCAGGGATAGCGGGCTAGGGAAGCAGTTCTTC,CASRDSGLGKQFF
TRBJ2-1,TRBV7-9,once,TRBD2,TGTGCCAGCAGCTTAGGGGGCGGGAGAATGGTAGATGAGCAGTTCTTC,CASSLGGGRMVDEQFF
TRBJ2-7,TRBV7-6,-,-,TGTGCCAGCAGCGCCCACATAGGAGCCTACGAGCAGTACTTC,CASSAHIGAYEQYF
TRBJ1-1,TRBV28,-,-,TGTGCCAGCAGTCAACAGGGCACTGAAGCCTTCTTT,CASSQQGTEAFF
TRBJ2-3,TRBV29-1,-,TRBD1,TGCAGCGTCGAAGGACAGGGGATTATCACAGATACGCAGTATTTT,CSVEGQGIITDTQYF
TRBJ2-3,TRBV28,-,-,TGTGCCAGTGGAACCAGCACAGATACGCAGTATTTT,CASGTSTDTQYF
TRBJ1-1,TRBV5-1,-,-,TGCGCCAGCAGCTCCCGGGACACTTGGAGCACTGAAGCTTTCTTT,CASSSRDTWSTEAFF
TRBJ2-5,TRBV5-1,few,-,TGCGCCAGCAGCCCGAGAGGAAGGAGGTACCAAGAGACCCAGTACTTC,CASSPRGRRYQETQYF
TRBJ2-4,TRBV7-9,-,TRBD1,TGTGCCAGCAGCTTAGACAGGGGGTCATTAGCCAAAAACATTCAGTACTTC,CASSLDRGSLAKNIQYF
TRBJ2-7,TRBV21-1,-,-,TGTGCCAGCAGCAAGGAGGAGGGGGCCCGCTACGAGCAGTACTTC,CASSKEEGARYEQYF
TRBJ1-2,TRBV28,-,-,TGTGCCAGCAGCCTTCGTGTGGCAGGGATCTATGGCTACACCTTC,CASSLRVAGIYGYTF
TRBJ1-5,TRBV27,-,TRBD1,TGTGCCAGCAGTTCGACCTCCAGGGGGGGAGGCAATCAGCCCCAGCATTTT,CASSSTSRGGGNQPQHF
TRBJ2-1,TRBV7-8,-,TRBD2,TGTGCCAGCAGCTCCCCGGGACTAGCGGGATTGCGCAATGAGCAGTTCTTC,CASSSPGLAGLRNEQFF
TRBJ2-3,TRBV4-3,-,TRBD2,TGCGCCAGCAGCCAAGTGTCGGGACTAGCGGGAGGCGATACGCAGTATTTT,CASSQVSGLAGGDTQYF
TRBJ2-1,TRBV4-3,-,-,TGCGCCAGCAGCCAAGATTCACGGGATGAGCAGTTCTTC,CASSQDSRDEQFF
TRBJ1-1,TRBV6-6,-,-,TGTGCCAGCACCTCCCCTGGAATTGAAGCTTTCTTT,CASTSPGIEAFF
TRBJ2-7,TRBV10-2,-,TRBD2,TGCGCCAGCAGCCCCGCACTAGCGGGAGTCGCCTCCTACGAGCAGTACTTC,CASSPALAGVASYEQYF
TRBJ1-2,TRBV15,once,-,TGTGCCACCAGCAGAGGGGTTCTCACTTATGGCTACACCTTC,CATSRGVLTYGYTF
TRBJ2-3,TRBV12-5,-,TRBD2,TGTGCTAGTGGCTACACTAGCGGGAGTATGACAGATACGCAGTATTTT,CASGYTSGSMTDTQYF
TRBJ2-7,TRBV7-9,-,TRBD1,TGTGCCAGCAGCTTGGGACAGGGCAAGAAGTACTTC,CASSLGQGKKYF
TRBJ2-1,TRBV6-5,-,TRBD2,TGTGCCAGCACGAGACGGGAGGGAGGTGAGCAGTTCTTC,CASTRREGGEQFF